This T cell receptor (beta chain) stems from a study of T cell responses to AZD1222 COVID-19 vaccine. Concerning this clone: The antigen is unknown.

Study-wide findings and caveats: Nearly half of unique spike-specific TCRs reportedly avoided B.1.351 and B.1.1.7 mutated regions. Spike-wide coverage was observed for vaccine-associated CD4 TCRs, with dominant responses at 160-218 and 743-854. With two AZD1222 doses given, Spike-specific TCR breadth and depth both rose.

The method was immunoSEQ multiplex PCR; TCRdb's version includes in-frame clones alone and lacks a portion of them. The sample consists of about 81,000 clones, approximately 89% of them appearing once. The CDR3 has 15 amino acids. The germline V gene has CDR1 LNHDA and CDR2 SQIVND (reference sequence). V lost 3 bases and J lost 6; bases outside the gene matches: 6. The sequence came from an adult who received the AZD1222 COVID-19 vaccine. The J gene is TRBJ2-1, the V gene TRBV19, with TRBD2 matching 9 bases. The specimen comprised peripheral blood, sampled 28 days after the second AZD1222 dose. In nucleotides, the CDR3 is TGTGCCAGTAGTATTAAGAGACTAGCGGCCAATGAGCAGTTCTTC. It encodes CASSIKRLAANEQFF.